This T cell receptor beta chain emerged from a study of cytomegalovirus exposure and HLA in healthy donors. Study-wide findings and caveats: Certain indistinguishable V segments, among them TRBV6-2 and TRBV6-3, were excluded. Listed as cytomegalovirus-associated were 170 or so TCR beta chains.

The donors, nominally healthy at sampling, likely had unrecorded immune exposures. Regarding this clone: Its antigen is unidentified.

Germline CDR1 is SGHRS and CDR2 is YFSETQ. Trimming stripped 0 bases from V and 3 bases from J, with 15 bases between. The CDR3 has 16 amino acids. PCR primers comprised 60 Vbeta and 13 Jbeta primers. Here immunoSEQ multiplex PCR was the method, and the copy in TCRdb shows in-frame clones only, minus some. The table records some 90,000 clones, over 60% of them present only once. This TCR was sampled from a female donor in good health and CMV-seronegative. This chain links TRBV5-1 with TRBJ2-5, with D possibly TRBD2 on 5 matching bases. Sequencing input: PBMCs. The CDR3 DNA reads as TGCGCCAGCAGCTTGGGGGTTGGGAGAGCTGAAGAGACCCAGTACTTC. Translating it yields CASSLGVGRAEETQYF.